The 10 T cell receptor beta chains given below trace back to one sample, sequenced in a study of CD8+ T cells in alopecia areata. Sequencing relied on a cDNA template that was reverse transcribed from extracted RNA. Produced via immunoSEQ multiplex PCR; TCRdb's table is partial and in-frame only. Among around 160,000 clones listed, about 89% were seen once. This sample comprised CD8+ T cells sorted from blood, obtained at week 0. These receptors were taken from a human donor with alopecia areata.

J is TRBJ1-2 and V is TRBV14, with D possibly being TRBD1 (5 bases). The CDR3 extends over 15 amino acids. Trimming stripped 7 bases from V and 1 base from J, with 16 bases between. The V gene's germline CDR1 is SGHDN and CDR2 FVKESK. The CDR3 coding sequence is TGTGCCAGCATCCTGCGGGACGCCCTTAACTATGGCTACACCTTC. It specifies CASILRDALNYGYTF.

J is TRBJ1-1 and V is TRBV19, with a possible D match to TRBD1 (5 bases). Trimming took off 4 bases at V and 1 base at J, with 19 bases between the two ends. The CDR3 totals 17 residues. CDR1 is LNHDA and CDR2 is SQIVND in the germline V gene (reference sequence). The CDR3 DNA sequence: TGTGCCAGTAGTAAGCCGGGGACGCAGGGACCGAACACTGAAGCTTTCTTT. As protein: CASSKPGTQGPNTEAFF. The whole variable domain, remainder taken from reference TRBV19 and TRBJ1-1, is DGGITQSPKYLFRKEGQNVTLSCEQNLNHDAMYWYRQDPGQGLRLIYYSQIVNDFQKGDIAEGYSVSREKKESFPLTVTSAQKNPTAFYLCASSKPGTQGPNTEAFFGQGTRLTVV.

The chain uses TRBV10-2 and TRBJ1-4; 7 bases are shared with TRBD1. The CDR3 runs to 17 residues. The V gene end was trimmed by 5 bases and the J gene end by 0 bases; junction bases not matched to a gene: 9. Germline V gene sequence: CDR1 WSHSY, CDR2 SAAADI. CDR3 bases: TGCGCCAGCAGTTCCCACCGACAGGGCCCAACTAATGAAAAACTGTTTTTT. Translating gives CASSSHRQGPTNEKLFF.

The chain carries TRBV5-6 and TRBJ2-2; the D is unclear. The CDR3 is made up of 14 amino acids. Germline V gene data show CDR1 as SGHDT and CDR2 as YYEEEE. Trimming took off 4 bases at V and 1 base at J, with 8 bases between the two ends. The CDR3 spells CASSPFQNTGELFF. The CDR3 nucleotides are TGTGCCAGCAGCCCGTTCCAGAACACCGGGGAGCTGTTTTTT.

The chain combines TRBV29-1 with TRBJ1-2; 7 bases fit TRBD1. The germline CDR1 and CDR2 sequences are SQVTM and ANQGSEA. The trim removed 3 bases at V and 4 bases at J, leaving 5 bases unmatched. The CDR3 spans 13 residues. CDR3 sequence reads: CSVEDRITYGYTF. Here the CDR3 DNA reads TGCAGCGTTGAGGACAGGATTACCTATGGCTACACCTTC.

V usage is TRBV11-2 and J usage is TRBJ2-7; 9 nucleotides align to TRBD1. Unmatched junction bases numbered 2, after V lost 5 bases and J lost 3 bases. The CDR3 is made up of 13 amino acids. The germline V gene has CDR1 SGHAT and CDR2 FQNNGV. DNA of the CDR3: TGTGCCAGCAGCCAGGGACAGGGCTACGAGCAGTACTTC. The encoded protein is CASSQGQGYEQYF. Based on the CDR3 plus reference TRBV11-2 and TRBJ2-7, the full variable domain is EAGVAQSPRYKIIEKRQSVAFWCNPISGHATLYWYQQILGQGPKLLIQFQNNGVVDDSQLPKDRFSAERLKGVDSTLKIQPAKLEDSAVYLCASSQGQGYEQYFGPGTRLTVT.

The CDR3, as DNA: TGTGCCAGCAGCGTAGGGGGGGCCTGGATTTACGAGCAGTACTTC. Protein product: CASSVGGAWIYEQYF. The rearrangement joins TRBV9 to TRBJ2-7; D possibly matches TRBD1 or TRBD2 (6 bases each). With 0 bases removed from V and 4 bases from J, the gap between germline ends came to 14 bases. The CDR3 contains 15 residues. In germline, CDR1 is SGDLS, CDR2 YYNGEE.

This rearrangement joins TRBV9 to TRBJ2-5, with D perhaps TRBD1 (6 bases). The J call is in doubt because the DNA end fits TRBJ2-7 better. CDR3 length: 13 residues. Germline CDR1 is SGDLS and CDR2 is YYNGEE. The chain's CDR3 is CASSVETGYEQYF. The DNA of the CDR3 is TGTGCCAGCAGCGTAGAGACAGGCTACGAGCAGTACTTC.

J is TRBJ1-1 and V is TRBV12-5, with 7 bases identical to TRBD1. CDR3 length: 13 residues. The V gene's germline CDR1 is LGHNT and CDR2 FRNRAP. V dropped 5 bases and J dropped 1; count of bases not matched to a gene: 1. CDR3 bases: TGTGCTAGTGGTCAGGGGGGGAACACTGAAGCTTTCTTT. Amino acid sequence: CASGQGGNTEAFF.

This clone was counted once. The rearrangement joins TRBV30 to TRBJ2-7, with 9 bases that match TRBD1. The germline CDR1 and CDR2 sequences are GTSNPN and SVGIG (reference sequence). The CDR3 covers 13 residues. V was pared by 1 base and J by 6 bases, with 4 bases of the junction left unmatched. The CDR3 coding sequence is TGTGCCTGGAGTGCCGGGACAGGGCTCGAGCAGTACTTC. Its protein product is CAWSAGTGLEQYF.